Described below is a single T cell receptor beta chain sequence and its context. Antigen: not known. This record belongs to a study of T cell responses to AZD1222 COVID-19 vaccine. Points from the study as a whole: Donors skewed white British and female; clonal diversity was possibly underestimated. Per reports, nearly half of all spike-specific TCRs target regions that are unmutated in variants. Just a handful of AZD1222 recipients were seropositive at baseline. Repertoire sampling happened only post peak T cell response.

The length of the CDR3 is 13 residues. Germline V gene data show CDR1 as SGHAT and CDR2 as FQNNGV. Deletions cut 3 bases from V and 0 bases from J, with 6 bases between. TCRdb keeps only in-frame clones here, not all; method: immunoSEQ multiplex PCR. The sample holds some 150,000 clones, 90% to 95% seen once. The sequence was obtained from an adult in good health. The chain carries TRBV11-2 and TRBJ2-7; no definite D call. The material sequenced was peripheral blood, taken on day 0 of AZD1222 vaccination. Here the CDR3 DNA reads TGTGCCAGCAGCTTGGCGAGCTCCTACGAGCAGTACTTC. Translated: CASSLASSYEQYF.